These 29 T cell receptor beta chains were all obtained from the same sample, sequenced in a study of shared clonotypes between healthy human individuals. Clones were read by immunoSEQ multiplex PCR, and TCRdb kept only the in-frame ones, dropping some. The sample consists of roughly 1 million clones, around 76% of them appearing once. Material for sequencing was memory CD4+ T cells sorted from blood. Sample subset: CD45RA-negative fraction. These TCRs come from a man aged 18 to 35 in good health.

The chain couples TRBV4-1 to TRBJ1-1; D possibly corresponds to TRBD1 (5 bases). The CDR3 contains 14 residues. Trimming removed 4 bases at V and 1 base at J, with 10 bases between. The V gene's germline CDR1 is MGHRA and CDR2 YSYEKL. The CDR3 coding sequence is TGCGCCAGCAGCCCATCGGGGGGGAACACTGAAGCTTTCTTT. As protein: CASSPSGGNTEAFF.

The CDR3 loop is CASSSRCSSPQHF. The CDR3 region has the DNA TGCGCCAGCAGCTCCCGATGCAGTTCGCCCCAGCATTTT. The chain carries TRBV23-1 and TRBJ1-5; D gene ambiguous. TRBV23-1 is treated as an ORF (open reading frame) with a function not yet certain. This CDR3 has 13 amino acids. The V end was cut by 6 bases, the J end by 9 bases, with 15 bases between.

The chain carries TRBV6-5 and TRBJ2-7, with a possible D match to TRBD1 (6 bases). Deletions cut 6 bases from V and 1 base from J, with 16 bases between. Per the germline V gene, CDR1 is MNHEY and CDR2 is SVGAGI. CDR3 length equals 15 residues. CDR3 nucleotide sequence: TGTGCCAGCAGCCACAAGGCAGGGGCGTCCTACGAGCAGTACTTC. Residues: CASSHKAGASYEQYF.

The V call is TRBV7-6, the J call TRBJ2-7, with 7 bases that match TRBD2. CDR3 length: 14 residues. Germline CDR1 SGHVS, CDR2 FNYEAQ. The trim removed 5 bases at V and 6 bases at J, leaving 10 bases unmatched. The CDR3 DNA is TGTGCCAGCAGCGCATGGGGCAGGGAGGGCGAGCAGTACTTC. It codes for CASSAWGREGEQYF.

The V call is TRBV10-1, the J call TRBJ1-2, with D unclear. The CDR3 is made up of 13 amino acids. Looked up from germline, CDR1 is WNHNN and CDR2 is SYGVQD (reference sequence). V dropped 0 bases and J dropped 8 bases, with 10 bases sitting between them. The CDR3 reads CASSESTRGGYTF. CDR3 nucleotide sequence: TGCGCCAGCAGTGAGTCGACTCGGGGAGGCTACACCTTC.

This chain joins TRBV19 and TRBJ2-1; no reliable D call. Germline lookup yields CDR1 LNHDA and CDR2 SQIVND (reference sequence). The CDR3 contains 12 residues. V shed 5 bases and J shed 6 bases, with 8 bases lying between them. CDR3 nucleotide sequence: TGTGCCAGTAGTCAAAGGGCCAATGAGCAGTTCTTC. It is translated as CASSQRANEQFF.

The table lists this clone with a few counts. For the CDR3, the DNA is TGTGCCAGTAGCCACCTTGGCACTGAAGCTTTCTTT. Its protein is CASSHLGTEAFF. The V gene is TRBV19, the J gene TRBJ1-1; no clear D gene. Germline CDR1 and CDR2: LNHDA and SQIVND (reference sequence). The CDR3 loop spans 12 amino acids. Deletions cut 6 bases from V and 4 bases from J, with 9 bases between. The full variable domain, with the rest looked up from reference TRBV19 and TRBJ1-1, is DGGITQSPKYLFRKEGQNVTLSCEQNLNHDAMYWYRQDPGQGLRLIYYSQIVNDFQKGDIAEGYSVSREKKESFPLTVTSAQKNPTAFYLCASSHLGTEAFFGQGTRLTVV.

There are a few counts of this clone. The chain joins TRBV11-3 to TRBJ2-1; D is possibly TRBD2 (6 bases). Germline V gives CDR1 SGHNT, CDR2 YENEEA. This CDR3 contains 15 residues. V was cut by 1 base and J by 7 bases, with 14 bases left in between. The CDR3, as DNA: TGTGCCAGCAGCTTAGGCGCGGGAAATCATAATGAGCAGTTCTTC. This encodes CASSLGAGNHNEQFF.

The V and J genes are TRBV6-1 and TRBJ1-1; D perhaps matches TRBD1 (5 bases). Germline V lookup: CDR1 MNHNS, CDR2 SASEGT. V was trimmed by 4 bases and J by 3 bases, leaving 15 bases between them. CDR3 length: 15 residues. CDR3 sequence (DNA): TGTGCCAGCAGTGGTATGGTGGGGGGGGACACTGAAGCTTTCTTT. Translation: CASSGMVGGDTEAFF.

The V and J genes are TRBV11-2 and TRBJ1-1; D unresolved. CDR3 length: 14 residues. The V and J ends lost 2 bases and 1 base respectively, with 8 bases between them. From germline, CDR1 is SGHAT and CDR2 FQNNGV. CDR3 region: CASSLQKGNTEAFF. Written as DNA, the CDR3 is TGTGCCAGCAGCTTACAGAAGGGGAACACTGAAGCTTTCTTT. The full variable domain, rest sourced from reference TRBV11-2 and TRBJ1-1, is EAGVAQSPRYKIIEKRQSVAFWCNPISGHATLYWYQQILGQGPKLLIQFQNNGVVDDSQLPKDRFSAERLKGVDSTLKIQPAKLEDSAVYLCASSLQKGNTEAFFGQGTRLTVV.

The genes are TRBV16 and TRBJ1-5; no definite D call. Germline V CDR1 and CDR2: KGHSY, FQNENV. This CDR3 contains 14 residues. The V and J ends lost 0 bases and 10 bases respectively, with 13 bases between them. The chain's CDR3 is CASSQSRGWEPQHF. The CDR3, as DNA: TGTGCCAGCAGCCAATCACGGGGATGGGAACCCCAGCATTTT.

The rearrangement joins TRBV6-1 to TRBJ1-5; 10 positions agree with TRBD1. This CDR3 has 18 residues. CDR1 and CDR2 from the germline V gene are MNHNS and SASEGT. V was pared by 3 bases and J by 0 bases, with 8 bases of the junction left unmatched. CDR3 coding DNA: TGTGCCAGCAGTGACGAACGGGACAGGGGATATAGCAATCAGCCCCAGCATTTT. Protein: CASSDERDRGYSNQPQHF.

The rearrangement links TRBV19 to TRBJ1-5, with D unresolved. The CDR3 is 15 residues long. CDR1 is LNHDA, CDR2 SQIVND, per germline (reference sequence). V was trimmed by 5 bases and J by 0 bases, leaving 11 bases between them. CDR3 coding DNA: TGTGCCAGTAGTCCCTTATTCATTAGCAATCAGCCCCAGCATTTT. Amino acids: CASSPLFISNQPQHF.

Concerning this clone itself: A junction boundary mismatches the germline segment, possibly from a read error. This rearrangement joins TRBV27 to TRBJ2-7; D gene unclear. The CDR3 spans 16 residues. Germline V gene sequence: CDR1 MNHEY, CDR2 SMNVEV (reference sequence). CDR3 region: CASTYLRNGLTYKQYF. Written as DNA, the CDR3 is TGTGCCAGCACATATTTAAGAAACGGGTTAACCTACAAGCAGTACTTC.

This rearrangement joins TRBV5-6 to TRBJ1-2; D gene unclear. V gave up 0 bases and J gave up 4 bases, with 7 bases separating them. This CDR3 comprises 13 residues. Germline V gene lookup returns CDR1 SGHDT and CDR2 YYEEEE. The CDR3 region has the DNA TGTGCCAGCAGCTTGGAGGCGGCCTATGGCTACACCTTC. As protein: CASSLEAAYGYTF.

This sequence joins TRBV13 and TRBJ1-3; D might be TRBD1 (5 bases). The germline gives CDR1 PRHDT, CDR2 FYEKMQ (reference sequence). The V gene lost 0 bases and the J gene lost 1 base, with 13 bases spanning the gap. The CDR3 totals 17 residues. CDR3 in amino acids: CASSLGSGTKSGNTIYF. The DNA for the CDR3 is TGTGCCAGCAGCTTAGGTTCCGGGACTAAGTCTGGAAACACCATATATTTT. Drawing the rest from reference TRBV13 and TRBJ1-3, the complete variable domain is AAGVIQSPRHLIKEKRETATLKCYPIPRHDTVYWYQQGPGQDPQFLISFYEKMQSDKGSIPDRFSAQQFSDYHSELNMSSLELGDSALYFCASSLGSGTKSGNTIYFGEGSWLTVV.

The chain carries TRBV5-3 and TRBJ2-7; D call uncertain. TRBV5-3 is known as an ORF, though its function is uncertain. The CDR3 has 18 amino acids. Trimming took off 5 bases at V and 3 bases at J, with 27 bases between the two ends. CDR3 DNA: TGTGCCAGAAGGGTCCTGCCTAACCCCGGGCCGAGAAACTACGAGCAGTACTTC. It encodes CARRVLPNPGPRNYEQYF.

This chain joins TRBV4-2 and TRBJ1-1, with 11 bases identical to TRBD1. Germline assignment: CDR1 LGHNA and CDR2 YNFKEQ. The junction had 16 bases not matched to a gene; V was cut back by 6 bases and J by 4 bases. The length of the CDR3 is 18 residues. CDR3 region: CASRHTRDRGWSVTEAFF. The CDR3 DNA reads TGTGCCAGCAGACACACTCGGGACAGGGGGTGGTCAGTCACTGAAGCTTTCTTT.

The chain combines TRBV10-3 with TRBJ2-1, with D unresolved. V was clipped by 8 bases and J by 3 bases, with 8 bases between them. The V gene's germline CDR1 is ENHRY and CDR2 SYGVKD. This CDR3 is 12 amino acids long. CDR3 coding DNA: TGTGCCATCGCCGCAATCTACAATGAGCAGTTCTTC. Amino acid sequence: CAIAAIYNEQFF.

The rearrangement links TRBV4-1 to TRBJ2-1; TRBD2 aligns across 11 bases. Looked up from germline, CDR1 is MGHRA and CDR2 is YSYEKL. The CDR3 is made up of 17 amino acids. With V trimmed by 1 base and J by 2 bases, 4 bases remained unmatched. The CDR3 DNA reads as TGCGCCAGCAGCCAAGTTACTAGCGGGAGAACCTACAATGAGCAGTTCTTC. Translation gives CASSQVTSGRTYNEQFF.

On this clone: Other DNA sequences of this sample code for an identical CDR3. This chain uses TRBV18 with TRBJ1-6, with TRBD1 matching over 7 bases. Germline CDR1 reads KGHSH; CDR2 reads LQKENI. This CDR3 contains 15 residues. V was clipped by 4 bases and J by 0 bases; unmatched bases: 0. The CDR3 sequence is CASSRDSSYNSPLHF. Here the CDR3 DNA reads TGTGCCAGCTCACGGGACAGCTCCTATAATTCACCCCTCCACTTT.

V is TRBV10-3 and J is TRBJ1-6; D unresolved. CDR1 and CDR2 from the germline V gene are ENHRY and SYGVKD. The V gene lost 2 bases and the J gene lost 8 bases, with 4 bases spanning the gap. CDR3 length: 12 residues. The CDR3 bases are TGTGCCATCAGTGAGGGGTATTCACCCCTCCACTTT. It codes for CAISEGYSPLHF.

The rearrangement links TRBV5-1 to TRBJ1-2; D gene unclear. Germline values: CDR1 SGHRS, CDR2 YFSETQ. This CDR3 comprises 15 residues. V was trimmed by 0 bases and J by 2 bases, leaving 11 bases between them. The CDR3 reads CASSLDGRPNYGYTF. In DNA form, the CDR3 reads TGCGCCAGCAGCTTGGATGGCAGGCCCAACTATGGCTACACCTTC.

The chain carries TRBV4-1 and TRBJ1-4; D is possibly TRBD1 (5 bases). V was cut by 2 bases and J by 7 bases, with 20 bases left in between. The CDR3 is 17 residues long. Germline-derived CDR1 and CDR2 are MGHRA and YSYEKL. The CDR3 sequence: CASSQKGLAGRGEKLFF. Written as DNA, the CDR3 is TGCGCCAGCAGCCAAAAGGGCCTGGCGGGGCGAGGTGAAAAACTGTTTTTT.

This clone was counted between two and nine times. The same CDR3 is also encoded by other DNA sequences in this sample. DNA for the CDR3: TGCGCCAGCAGCCAAGATCGATGGGATGAGCAGTTCTTC. Its translation is CASSQDRWDEQFF. V is TRBV4-3 and J is TRBJ2-1; D gene uncertain. The CDR3 contains 13 residues. Germline values: CDR1 LGHNA, CDR2 YSLEER. V lost 0 bases to trimming and J lost 8 bases, with 8 bases between them.

At least ten counts were recorded for this clone. V usage is TRBV7-9 and J usage is TRBJ1-1; 7 bases agree with TRBD1. The CDR3 covers 11 residues. Trimming removed 5 bases from V and 8 bases from J; junction bases left unmatched: 2. Per the germline V gene, CDR1 is SEHNR and CDR2 is FQNEAQ (reference sequence). DNA of the CDR3: TGTGCCAGCAGCCGGGACAGAGAAGCTTTCTTT. This encodes CASSRDREAFF.

Turning to this clone: A read error may be the cause here, since a much bigger clone is one base away. The sample carries other DNA sequences with the same CDR3. This rearrangement joins TRBV4-1 to TRBJ2-7; D gene unclear. Per the germline V gene, CDR1 is MGHRA and CDR2 is YSYEKL. The CDR3 is made up of 14 amino acids. CDR3 in amino acids: CASSQGWAAYEQYF. CDR3 nucleotide sequence: TGCGCCAGCAGTCAAGGGTGGGCAGCCTACGAGCAGTACTTC.

The chain has TRBV25-1 and TRBJ1-2, with unresolved D. The CDR3 loop spans 12 amino acids. Trimming left V 2 bases short and J 8 bases short, with 9 bases between. Looked up from germline, CDR1 is MGHDK and CDR2 is SYGVNS. The CDR3 reads CASSELGMGYTF. CDR3 coding DNA: TGTGCCAGCAGTGAACTAGGGATGGGCTACACCTTC.

The chain combines TRBV7-9 with TRBJ2-7; D uncertain. This CDR3 comprises 16 residues. Trimming stripped 1 base from V and 0 bases from J, with 13 bases between. Per germline, CDR1 SEHNR and CDR2 FQNEAQ (reference sequence). The CDR3 loop is CASSLVALGSSYEQYF. The DNA of the CDR3 is TGTGCCAGCAGCTTAGTGGCGTTGGGAAGCTCCTACGAGCAGTACTTC.